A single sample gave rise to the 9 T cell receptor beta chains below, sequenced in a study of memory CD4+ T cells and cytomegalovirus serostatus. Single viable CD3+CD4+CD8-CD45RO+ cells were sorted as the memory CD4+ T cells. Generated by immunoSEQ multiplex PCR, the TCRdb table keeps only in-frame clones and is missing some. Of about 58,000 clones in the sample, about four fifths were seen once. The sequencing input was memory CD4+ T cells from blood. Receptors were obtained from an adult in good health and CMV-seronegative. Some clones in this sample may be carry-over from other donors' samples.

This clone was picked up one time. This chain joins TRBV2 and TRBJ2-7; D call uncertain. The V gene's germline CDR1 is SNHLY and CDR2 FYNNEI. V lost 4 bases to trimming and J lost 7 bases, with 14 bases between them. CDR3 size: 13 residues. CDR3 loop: CASSVRGLGEQYF. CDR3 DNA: TGTGCCAGCAGTGTGCGAGGCCTAGGAGAGCAGTACTTC.

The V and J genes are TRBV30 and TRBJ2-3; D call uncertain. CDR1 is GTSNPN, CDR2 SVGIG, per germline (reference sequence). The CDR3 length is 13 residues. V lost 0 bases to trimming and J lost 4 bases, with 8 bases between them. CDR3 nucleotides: TGTGCCTGGAGTGTACGACGAGCAGATACGCAGTATTTT. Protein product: CAWSVRRADTQYF.

CDR3 protein: CASSYGWGAGEKLFF. The DNA of the CDR3 is TGTGCCAGCAGTTACGGTTGGGGGGCTGGGGAAAAACTGTTTTTT. The chain recombines TRBV6-5 with TRBJ1-4; D may be TRBD1 (6 bases). V shed 2 bases and J shed 8 bases, with 15 bases lying between them. CDR1 is MNHEY, CDR2 SVGAGI, per germline. The length of the CDR3 is 15 residues.

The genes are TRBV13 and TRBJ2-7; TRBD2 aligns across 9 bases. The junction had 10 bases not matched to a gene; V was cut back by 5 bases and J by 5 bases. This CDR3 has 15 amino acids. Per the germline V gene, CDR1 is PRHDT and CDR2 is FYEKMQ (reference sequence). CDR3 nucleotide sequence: TGTGCCAGCAGCCCTCCGGGACTAGCCGTCCACGAGCAGTACTTC. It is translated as CASSPPGLAVHEQYF.

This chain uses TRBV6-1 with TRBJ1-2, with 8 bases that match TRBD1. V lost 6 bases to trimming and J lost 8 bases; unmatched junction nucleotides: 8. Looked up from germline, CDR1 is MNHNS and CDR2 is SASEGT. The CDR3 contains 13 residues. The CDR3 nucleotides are TGTGCCAGCAGCCGAAGGACAGGGTTCGGCTACACCTTC. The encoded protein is CASSRRTGFGYTF.

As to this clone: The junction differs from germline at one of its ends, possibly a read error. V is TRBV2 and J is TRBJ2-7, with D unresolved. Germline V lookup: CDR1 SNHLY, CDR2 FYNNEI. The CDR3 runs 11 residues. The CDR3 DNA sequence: TGTGCCAGCAGTGAAATCGGCCGTCTACACTTC. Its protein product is CASSEIGRLHF.

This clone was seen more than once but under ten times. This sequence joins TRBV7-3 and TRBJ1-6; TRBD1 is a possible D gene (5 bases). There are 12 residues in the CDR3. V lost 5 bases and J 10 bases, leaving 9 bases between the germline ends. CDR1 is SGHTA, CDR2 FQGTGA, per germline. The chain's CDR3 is CASSQGMSPLHF. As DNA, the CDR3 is TGTGCCAGCAGCCAGGGCATGTCACCCCTCCACTTT.

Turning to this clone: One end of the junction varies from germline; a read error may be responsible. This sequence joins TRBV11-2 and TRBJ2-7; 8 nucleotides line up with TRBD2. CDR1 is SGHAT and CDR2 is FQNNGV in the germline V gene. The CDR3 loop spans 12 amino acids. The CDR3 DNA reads TGTGCCAGCAGCTTAGGGGGACTAGAGGTGAACTTC. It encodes CASSLGGLEVNF.

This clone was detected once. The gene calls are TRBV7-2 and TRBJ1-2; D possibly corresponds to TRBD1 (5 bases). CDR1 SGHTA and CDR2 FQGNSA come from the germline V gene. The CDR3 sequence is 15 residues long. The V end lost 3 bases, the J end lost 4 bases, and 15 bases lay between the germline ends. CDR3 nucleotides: TGTGCCAGCAGCTTGGGGGGAGACCACATCTATGGCTACACCTTC. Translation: CASSLGGDHIYGYTF.